This is a list of T cell receptor beta chains from one sample in a study of Graves' ophthalmopathy and Graves' hyperthyroidism. TCRdb re-derived calls from the multiplex PCR reads in MiXCR, one entry per CDR3 protein. The data show about 200,000 distinct CDR3 sequences, less than 30% seen once. Sequences were obtained from peripheral blood. The receptor source for this set is a man in his forties or fifties with Graves' ophthalmopathy. The CDR3 runs from the conserved cysteine through the conserved F or W. The order of the fields is V gene, J gene, D gene, clone size, CDR3 protein, CDR3 DNA. D genes are given only for firm matches. Size values are once, few and many counts, or a class for expanded clones, and some rows have none.

v_gene: TRBV30
j_gene: TRBJ2-5
d_gene: TRBD2
abundance: many
CDR3aa: CAWKNVAGDAETQYF
CDR3nt: TGTGCCTGGAAAAATGTAGCGGGAGATGCAGAGACCCAGTACTTC

v_gene: TRBV5-1
j_gene: TRBJ2-5
d_gene: .
abundance: few
CDR3aa: CASSLTTGETQYF
CDR3nt: TGCGCCAGCAGCTTGACCACCGGGGAGACCCAGTACTTC

v_gene: TRBV14
j_gene: TRBJ2-2
d_gene: .
abundance: many
CDR3aa: CASSGDFNTGELFF
CDR3nt: TGTGCCAGCAGTGGGGACTTCAACACCGGGGAGCTGTTTTTT

v_gene: TRBV15
j_gene: TRBJ1-2
d_gene: .
abundance: .
CDR3aa: CATSRDLRGYTF
CDR3nt: TGTGCCACCAGCAGGGACCTCAGGGGCTACACCTTC

v_gene: TRBV12-3/TRBV12-4
j_gene: TRBJ2-7
d_gene: TRBD1
abundance: .
CDR3aa: CASSPGTGDPYEQYF
CDR3nt: TGTGCCAGCAGCCCCGGGACAGGGGACCCCTACGAGCAGTACTTC

v_gene: TRBV20-1
j_gene: TRBJ1-6
d_gene: .
abundance: many
CDR3aa: CSARGGGISPLHF
CDR3nt: TGCAGTGCTAGAGGGGGCGGAATTTCACCCCTCCACTTT

v_gene: TRBV5-4
j_gene: TRBJ2-5
d_gene: TRBD2
abundance: many
CDR3aa: CASSLGPSGRTQYF
CDR3nt: TGTGCCAGCAGCTTGGGCCCTAGCGGGAGGACCCAGTACTTC

v_gene: TRBV2
j_gene: TRBJ2-7
d_gene: TRBD1
abundance: many
CDR3aa: CASSGQGAHEQHF
CDR3nt: TGTGCCAGCAGCGGACAGGGGGCTCACGAGCAGCACTTC

v_gene: TRBV6-1
j_gene: TRBJ1-6
d_gene: .
abundance: .
CDR3aa: CASSEETAFYNSPLHF
CDR3nt: TGTGCCAGCAGTGAAGAAACAGCTTTCTATAATTCACCCCTCCACTTT

v_gene: TRBV29-1
j_gene: TRBJ2-7
d_gene: TRBD2
abundance: many
CDR3aa: CSVGIPERESYEQYF
CDR3nt: TGCAGCGTTGGAATCCCTGAGCGGGAGTCCTACGAGCAGTACTTC

v_gene: TRBV27
j_gene: TRBJ1-5
d_gene: .
abundance: many
CDR3aa: CASAALVGNQPQHF
CDR3nt: TGTGCCAGCGCTGCGTTGGTGGGGAATCAGCCCCAGCATTTT

v_gene: TRBV28
j_gene: TRBJ2-6
d_gene: TRBD1
abundance: many
CDR3aa: CASKGLPKGQGESGANVLTF
CDR3nt: TGTGCCAGCAAAGGTCTTCCGAAGGGACAGGGGGAGAGTGGGGCCAACGTCCTGACTTTC

v_gene: TRBV6-5
j_gene: TRBJ2-5
d_gene: .
abundance: many
CDR3aa: CASSYGPPRGETQYF
CDR3nt: TGTGCCAGCAGTTACGGTCCGCCTAGGGGGGAGACCCAGTACTTC

v_gene: TRBV6-5
j_gene: TRBJ2-2
d_gene: .
abundance: many
CDR3aa: CASSYARNTGELFF
CDR3nt: TGTGCCAGCAGTTACGCTAGGAACACCGGGGAGCTGTTTTTT

v_gene: TRBV6-1
j_gene: TRBJ2-2
d_gene: .
abundance: .
CDR3aa: CASSEVWGSTGELFF
CDR3nt: TGTGCCAGCAGTGAAGTGTGGGGAAGCACCGGGGAGCTGTTTTTT

v_gene: TRBV7-9
j_gene: TRBJ1-3
d_gene: .
abundance: many
CDR3aa: CASSETGLDGNTIYF
CDR3nt: TGTGCCAGCAGCGAAACAGGTTTGGATGGAAACACCATATATTTT

v_gene: TRBV28
j_gene: TRBJ2-7
d_gene: TRBD1
abundance: many
CDR3aa: CASSPGQGVYEQYF
CDR3nt: TGTGCCAGCAGTCCGGGACAGGGCGTCTACGAGCAGTACTTC

v_gene: TRBV28
j_gene: TRBJ2-5
d_gene: .
abundance: .
CDR3aa: CASSLSGGLRETQYF
CDR3nt: TGTGCCAGCAGTTTATCGGGTGGGCTCCGAGAGACCCAGTACTTC

v_gene: TRBV6-2/TRBV6-3
j_gene: TRBJ2-7
d_gene: TRBD1
abundance: .
CDR3aa: CASSTIGDRGQTYEQYF
CDR3nt: TGTGCCAGCAGTACTATAGGGGACAGGGGGCAAACCTACGAGCAGTACTTC

v_gene: TRBV20-1
j_gene: TRBJ2-7
d_gene: TRBD1
abundance: .
CDR3aa: CSAPRTGGFDEQYF
CDR3nt: TGCAGTGCCCCCCGGACAGGGGGCTTTGACGAGCAGTACTTC

v_gene: TRBV2
j_gene: TRBJ2-7
d_gene: .
abundance: .
CDR3aa: CASTSQDLTQQYF
CDR3nt: TGTGCCAGCACCTCCCAGGACCTTACCCAGCAGTACTTC

v_gene: TRBV6-5
j_gene: TRBJ2-5
d_gene: TRBD1
abundance: few
CDR3aa: CASSYAGQGTQYF
CDR3nt: TGTGCCAGCAGTTACGCGGGACAGGGGACCCAGTACTTC

v_gene: TRBV20-1
j_gene: TRBJ2-5
d_gene: .
abundance: many
CDR3aa: CSAPTRGGRTQYF
CDR3nt: TGCAGTGCTCCGACCCGAGGAGGCCGGACCCAGTACTTC

v_gene: TRBV5-1
j_gene: TRBJ1-2
d_gene: TRBD1
abundance: many
CDR3aa: CASSFGQGSYGYTF
CDR3nt: TGCGCCAGCAGCTTTGGACAGGGAAGCTATGGCTACACCTTC

v_gene: TRBV7-3
j_gene: TRBJ2-2
d_gene: TRBD2
abundance: few
CDR3aa: CASSLGLAFTGELFF
CDR3nt: TGTGCCAGCAGCTTAGGACTAGCGTTCACCGGGGAGCTGTTTTTT

v_gene: TRBV19
j_gene: TRBJ1-5
d_gene: .
abundance: many
CDR3aa: CASSILDISNQPQHF
CDR3nt: TGTGCCAGTAGTATCCTGGACATTAGCAATCAGCCCCAGCATTTT

v_gene: TRBV27
j_gene: TRBJ1-1
d_gene: .
abundance: many
CDR3aa: CASSLNLNTEAFF
CDR3nt: TGTGCCAGCAGTTTAAATCTAAACACTGAAGCTTTCTTT

v_gene: TRBV20-1
j_gene: TRBJ2-5
d_gene: .
abundance: .
CDR3aa: CSAQSGGTQYF
CDR3nt: TGCAGTGCTCAATCTGGGGGGACCCAGTACTTC

v_gene: TRBV6-2/TRBV6-3
j_gene: TRBJ2-5
d_gene: TRBD2
abundance: many
CDR3aa: CASSYSAGEAETQYF
CDR3nt: TGTGCCAGCAGTTATTCGGCGGGAGAGGCAGAGACCCAGTACTTC

v_gene: TRBV28
j_gene: TRBJ2-2
d_gene: TRBD1
abundance: once
CDR3aa: CASSSGAGGNTGELFF
CDR3nt: TGTGCCAGCAGTTCGGGTGCAGGGGGAAACACCGGGGAGCTGTTTTTT

v_gene: TRBV11-3
j_gene: TRBJ2-5
d_gene: TRBD2
abundance: .
CDR3aa: CASSSFPRTSGRQETQYF
CDR3nt: TGTGCCAGCAGCTCTTTCCCCCGGACTAGCGGGAGGCAGGAGACCCAGTACTTC

v_gene: TRBV7-3
j_gene: TRBJ1-1
d_gene: .
abundance: many
CDR3aa: CASSLLGGGDTEAFF
CDR3nt: TGTGCCAGCAGCTTACTAGGAGGGGGGGACACTGAAGCTTTCTTT

v_gene: TRBV7-9
j_gene: TRBJ2-2
d_gene: TRBD2
abundance: many
CDR3aa: CASSRTSVDTGELFF
CDR3nt: TGTGCCAGCAGCCGGACTAGCGTAGACACCGGGGAGCTGTTTTTT

v_gene: TRBV11-2
j_gene: TRBJ1-3
d_gene: TRBD1
abundance: .
CDR3aa: CASSLGGTASSGNTIYF
CDR3nt: TGTGCCAGCAGCTTAGGCGGGACAGCCTCCTCTGGAAACACCATATATTTT

v_gene: TRBV19
j_gene: TRBJ1-2
d_gene: .
abundance: .
CDR3aa: CASTARQRNYGYTF
CDR3nt: TGTGCCAGTACCGCGAGACAGAGGAACTATGGCTACACCTTC

v_gene: TRBV19
j_gene: TRBJ2-7
d_gene: .
abundance: many
CDR3aa: CASSINGQGYEQYF
CDR3nt: TGTGCCAGTAGTATAAATGGGCAGGGCTACGAGCAGTACTTC

v_gene: TRBV6-6
j_gene: TRBJ1-5
d_gene: TRBD1
abundance: many
CDR3aa: CASSSRPGQRGNQPQHF
CDR3nt: TGTGCCAGCAGTTCCCGGCCGGGACAGAGAGGCAATCAGCCCCAGCATTTT

v_gene: TRBV6-5
j_gene: TRBJ1-5
d_gene: TRBD1
abundance: many
CDR3aa: CASRGQGKGQPQHF
CDR3nt: TGTGCCAGCAGGGGACAGGGAAAGGGTCAGCCCCAGCATTTT

v_gene: TRBV12-3/TRBV12-4
j_gene: TRBJ1-5
d_gene: .
abundance: many
CDR3aa: CASSDRSNQPQHF
CDR3nt: TGTGCCAGCAGCGACAGGAGCAATCAGCCCCAGCATTTT

v_gene: TRBV28
j_gene: TRBJ2-5
d_gene: TRBD2
abundance: .
CDR3aa: CASSSSISLASGVAETQYF
CDR3nt: TGTGCCAGCAGTTCCTCTATATCGTTGGCTAGCGGGGTCGCAGAGACCCAGTACTTC

v_gene: TRBV6-1
j_gene: TRBJ2-7
d_gene: TRBD2
abundance: once
CDR3aa: CASISWRLAGTYEQYF
CDR3nt: TGTGCCAGCATCTCTTGGCGACTAGCGGGAACGTACGAGCAGTACTTC

v_gene: TRBV19
j_gene: TRBJ1-2
d_gene: .
abundance: .
CDR3aa: CASRENGYTF
CDR3nt: TGTGCCAGTAGGGAGAATGGCTACACCTTC

v_gene: TRBV20-1
j_gene: TRBJ1-3
d_gene: .
abundance: .
CDR3aa: CSARGNHRGAGNTIYF
CDR3nt: TGCAGTGCTAGAGGGAACCACCGCGGGGCTGGAAACACCATATATTTT

v_gene: TRBV6-1
j_gene: TRBJ1-5
d_gene: .
abundance: .
CDR3aa: CASSDTRGRNWWNQPQHF
CDR3nt: TGTGCCAGCAGTGATACGCGAGGACGGAATTGGTGGAATCAGCCCCAGCATTTT

v_gene: TRBV7-3
j_gene: TRBJ1-1
d_gene: .
abundance: .
CDR3aa: CASSLNWNTEAFF
CDR3nt: TGTGCCAGCAGCTTAAATTGGAACACTGAAGCTTTCTTT

v_gene: TRBV13
j_gene: TRBJ2-7
d_gene: TRBD1
abundance: many
CDR3aa: CASSLMGQGPYEQYF
CDR3nt: TGTGCCAGCAGCTTGATGGGACAGGGCCCCTACGAGCAGTACTTC

v_gene: TRBV12-3/TRBV12-4
j_gene: TRBJ2-7
d_gene: TRBD1
abundance: .
CDR3aa: CASTHADRVKGEQYF
CDR3nt: TGTGCCAGCACCCACGCGGACAGGGTCAAGGGCGAGCAGTACTTC

v_gene: TRBV7-6
j_gene: TRBJ2-7
d_gene: .
abundance: many
CDR3aa: CASSLRPGREQYF
CDR3nt: TGTGCCAGCAGCTTACGACCGGGTCGGGAGCAGTACTTC

v_gene: TRBV2
j_gene: TRBJ2-2
d_gene: TRBD2
abundance: many
CDR3aa: CASSWTSGRTAGELFF
CDR3nt: TGTGCCAGCTCGTGGACTAGCGGGAGAACGGCCGGGGAGCTGTTTTTT

v_gene: TRBV7-9
j_gene: TRBJ1-6
d_gene: .
abundance: few
CDR3aa: CASSNSGNSPLHF
CDR3nt: TGTGCCAGCAGCAATTCAGGGAATTCACCCCTCCACTTT

v_gene: TRBV20-1
j_gene: TRBJ1-6
d_gene: .
abundance: .
CDR3aa: CSARVLGVNSPLHF
CDR3nt: TGCAGTGCTAGAGTACTGGGGGTAAATTCACCCCTCCACTTT

v_gene: TRBV6-2/TRBV6-3
j_gene: TRBJ2-1
d_gene: TRBD2
abundance: many
CDR3aa: CASSYSLAGGRSQFF
CDR3nt: TGTGCCAGCAGTTACTCCCTAGCGGGAGGGCGGTCGCAGTTCTTC

v_gene: TRBV13
j_gene: TRBJ2-2
d_gene: TRBD2
abundance: many
CDR3aa: CASSLAQRGLAGVETGELFF
CDR3nt: TGTGCCAGCAGCTTAGCCCAACGGGGACTAGCGGGAGTCGAGACCGGGGAGCTGTTTTTT